The T cell receptor beta chain described here comes from a study of OX40 agonist ivuxolimab in advanced cancers. Across the study: Previous treatment with anti-PD-1, anti-PD-L1 or anti-CTLA-4 therapy was allowed; about 44% had received some. Findings of the study overall: Clonal expansion was among the lowest in partial responders at 0.1-3.0 mg/kg, especially CD8+.

Concerning this clone itself: No antigen is known for it.

The CDR3 is 15 amino acids. Trimming cost V 4 bases and J 5 bases; bases outside gene matches: 10. The V gene's germline CDR1 is SGDLS and CDR2 YYNGEE. TCRdb's table, derived via immunoSEQ multiplex PCR, lists solely in-frame clones and lacks some. Among roughly 69,000 clones listed, 91% were seen once. The chain uses TRBV9 and TRBJ2-7; 9 nucleotides line up with TRBD2. This clonotype was sampled from an adult with an advanced solid tumor such as melanoma, head and neck, liver or kidney cancer. The source material was CD4+ or CD8+ T cells sorted from blood, sampled in a trial of the OX40 agonist ivuxolimab. The CDR3, as DNA: TGTGCCAGCAGCCAAGAGCGCGGGAGGGCCCACGAGCAGTACTTC. It encodes CASSQERGRAHEQYF.